This TCR beta chain was sequenced during a study of T-cell reconstitution after alpha-beta-depleted transplantation in children. The germline V and J ends were trimmed by 5 bases and 0 bases, with 12 bases remaining between them. The CDR3 spans 15 residues. Per germline, CDR1 KGHSH and CDR2 LQKENI. Unique molecular identifiers tagged the TCRbeta library. TCRdb used MiXCR to reprocess the PCR reads, holding one entry per CDR3 protein. The sample lists hundreds of thousands of distinct CDR3 sequences, under 9.5% seen once, with over 5.5% in the top ten. The source of this sequence is a human donor who donated a stem cell graft to a child with acute lymphoblastic leukemia. The specimen was PBMCs from the stem cell graft donor, collected from the stem cell graft. The rearrangement links TRBV18 to TRBJ2-3; possibly TRBD1 for D (6 bases). The CDR3 nucleotides read TGTGCCAGCTCAACGACAGGTGGTAGCACAGATACGCAGTATTTT. Translation: CASSTTGGSTDTQYF.